This entry lists 8 T cell receptor beta chains sequenced from one sample in a study of T cell changes during pregnancy in multiple sclerosis. Assay used: immunoSEQ multiplex PCR; TCRdb lists only in-frame clones, some missing. The sample consists of under 65,000 clones, just over 90% of them appearing once. Material: CD8+ T cells from peripheral blood mononuclear cells, obtained in the second trimester of pregnancy. The receptors derive from a female donor with multiple sclerosis, enrolled in a pregnancy study.

The V gene is TRBV28, the J gene TRBJ1-5; the D gene is possibly TRBD1 (6 bases). The CDR3 extends over 14 amino acids. CDR1 and CDR2 (germline): MDHEN, SYDVKM. V was trimmed by 1 base and J by 5 bases, leaving 9 bases between them. CDR3 amino acids: CASSLLGAHQPQHF. The CDR3 DNA follows: TGTGCCAGCAGTTTATTGGGGGCACATCAGCCCCAGCATTTT.

This rearrangement joins TRBV9 to TRBJ2-1; possibly TRBD2 for D (6 bases). Germline V gene sequence: CDR1 SGDLS, CDR2 YYNGEE. The V and J ends lost 3 bases and 2 bases respectively, with 15 bases between them. The length of the CDR3 is 16 residues. The CDR3 is CASSATTSRAYNEQFF. CDR3 in DNA: TGTGCCAGCAGCGCGACGACTAGTAGGGCCTACAATGAGCAGTTCTTC.

The V and J genes are TRBV7-9 and TRBJ2-1, with D perhaps matching TRBD2 (5 bases). With 7 bases removed from V and 8 bases from J, the gap between germline ends came to 21 bases. Germline V gene data show CDR1 as SEHNR and CDR2 as FQNEAQ (reference sequence). This CDR3 is 15 amino acids long. The CDR3 loop is CASTILIELVDEQFF. The DNA of the CDR3 is TGTGCCAGCACCATCCTTATCGAACTAGTGGATGAGCAGTTCTTC.

The V call is TRBV10-3, the J call TRBJ2-1, with 7 positions matching TRBD1. CDR3 size: 16 residues. V lost 2 bases and J lost 7; bases outside the gene matches: 11. Looked up from germline, CDR1 is ENHRY and CDR2 is SYGVKD. For the CDR3, the DNA is TGTGCCATCAGTGAGCTAAGCTCCGGGACAGCGAATGAGCAGTTCTTC. Its translation is CAISELSSGTANEQFF.

The chain recombines TRBV27 with TRBJ1-5, with unresolved D. In germline, CDR1 is MNHEY, CDR2 SMNVEV (reference sequence). The CDR3 is 15 residues long. V lost 2 bases and J 2 bases, leaving 10 bases between the germline ends. CDR3 coding DNA: TGTGCCAGCAGTTTACGGCCAGGTGGCAATCAGCCCCAGCATTTT. The encoded protein is CASSLRPGGNQPQHF.

This chain links TRBV9 with TRBJ2-1; TRBD1 matches at 7 bases. Germline CDR1 and CDR2: SGDLS and YYNGEE. Losses at the gene ends were 3 bases for V and 6 bases for J; bases not matched to a gene: 12. CDR3 length: 16 amino acids. The CDR3 DNA reads TGTGCCAGCAGCGACCGATCCGGGACAGCCGCCAATGAGCAGTTCTTC. It specifies CASSDRSGTAANEQFF.

Written as DNA, the CDR3 is TGTGCCAGCAGTGGCCTGGACAGGGGTGGTGGGACCCAGTACTTC. The encoded protein is CASSGLDRGGGTQYF. V and J are TRBV25-1 and TRBJ2-5; 9 bases fit TRBD1. CDR3 length: 15 residues. Germline values: CDR1 MGHDK, CDR2 SYGVNS. V trimming: 4 bases; J trimming: 7 bases; junction bases outside the gene matches: 10.

The gene calls are TRBV9 and TRBJ2-7, with D possibly matching TRBD1 (5 bases). Trimming removed 4 bases at V and 3 bases at J, with 17 bases between. The CDR3 extends over 15 amino acids. Germline values: CDR1 SGDLS, CDR2 YYNGEE. The CDR3: CASSPSSWTSYEQYF. The CDR3 DNA reads TGTGCCAGCAGCCCATCGAGCTGGACAAGCTACGAGCAGTACTTC.